What follows is one T cell receptor (beta chain) and its context. What it binds is not known. The PCR made use of 60 Vbeta and 13 Jbeta primers. The method was immunoSEQ multiplex PCR; TCRdb's version includes in-frame clones alone and lacks a portion of them. The listing records about 160,000 clones. The sample belongs to a study of cytomegalovirus exposure and HLA in healthy donors. Study-wide points: TCR beta chains numbering some 160 were designated cytomegalovirus-associated. A prior analysis recorded that most TCR beta V segments were productive about 87% or about 30% of the time.

CDR1 MRHNA and CDR2 SNTAGT come from the germline V gene. Trimming left V 2 bases short and J 3 bases short, with 14 bases between. The CDR3 contains 16 residues. This sequence joins TRBV6-4 and TRBJ2-1; D remains ambiguous. The receptor was isolated from a man in his thirties or forties in good health and CMV-seronegative. Sequenced: PBMCs. CDR3 amino acids: CASSDTMRPFYNEQFF. In nucleotides, the CDR3 is TGTGCCAGCAGTGACACCATGCGCCCGTTCTACAATGAGCAGTTCTTC.